The text below deals with one TCR beta chain. Its antigen remains unknown. The data belong to a study of T cell responses to AZD1222 COVID-19 vaccine. Study results and caveats: Baseline serology detected seropositivity in only six AZD1222 recipients.

This CDR3 region has 13 residues. CDR1 MNHEY and CDR2 SVGAGI come from the germline V gene. The V end was cut by 8 bases, the J end by 2 bases, with 13 bases between. Here immunoSEQ multiplex PCR was the method, and the copy in TCRdb shows in-frame clones only, minus some. The sample records about 200,000 clones, more than 80% being singletons. The specimen comprised peripheral blood, sampled 28 days after the second dose of the MenACWY control vaccine. The rearrangement links TRBV6-5 to TRBJ2-7; D gene uncertain. This receptor was obtained from an adult who received the MenACWY meningococcal vaccine as a control. The CDR3 region has the DNA TGTGCCAGCGGATACGGTCCCGCCTACGAGCAGTACTTC. Protein: CASGYGPAYEQYF.